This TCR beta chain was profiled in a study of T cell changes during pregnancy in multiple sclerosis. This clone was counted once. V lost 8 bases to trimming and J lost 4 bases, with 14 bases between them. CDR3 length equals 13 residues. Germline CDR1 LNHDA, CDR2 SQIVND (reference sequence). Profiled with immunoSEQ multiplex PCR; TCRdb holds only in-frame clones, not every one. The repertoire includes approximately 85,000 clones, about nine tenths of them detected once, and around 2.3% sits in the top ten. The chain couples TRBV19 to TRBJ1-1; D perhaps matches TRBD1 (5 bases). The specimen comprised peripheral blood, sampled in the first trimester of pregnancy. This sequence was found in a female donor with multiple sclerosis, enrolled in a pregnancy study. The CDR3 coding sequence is TGTGCCAGTTTAGACAGTTTGGGCACTGAAGCTTTCTTT. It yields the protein CASLDSLGTEAFF.